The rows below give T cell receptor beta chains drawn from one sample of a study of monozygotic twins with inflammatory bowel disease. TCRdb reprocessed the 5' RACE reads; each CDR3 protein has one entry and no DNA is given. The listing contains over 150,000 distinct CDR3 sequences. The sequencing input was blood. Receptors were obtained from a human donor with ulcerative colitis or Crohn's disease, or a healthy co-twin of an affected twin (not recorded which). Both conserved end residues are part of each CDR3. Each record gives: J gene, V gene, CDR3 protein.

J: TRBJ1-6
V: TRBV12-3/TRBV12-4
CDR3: CASSFGQSTSPLHF

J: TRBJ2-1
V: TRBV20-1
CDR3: CSAVPGQGSDNEQFF

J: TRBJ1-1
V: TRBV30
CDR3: CAWSDWGTGAFF

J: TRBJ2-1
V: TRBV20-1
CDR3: CSASGGPSYNEQFF

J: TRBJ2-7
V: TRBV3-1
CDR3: CASSRAKTVSYEQYF

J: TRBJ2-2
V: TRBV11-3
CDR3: CASSIGQGGTGELFF

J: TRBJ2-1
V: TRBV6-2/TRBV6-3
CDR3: CASSYRGPQYNEQFF

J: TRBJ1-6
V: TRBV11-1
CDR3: CASSLAQTRSPLHF

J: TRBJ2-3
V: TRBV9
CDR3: CASSAGTTSRTDTQYF

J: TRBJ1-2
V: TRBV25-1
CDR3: CASSDRGQGNGYTF

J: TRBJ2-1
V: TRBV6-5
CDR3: CASSYLTSGRAQQFF

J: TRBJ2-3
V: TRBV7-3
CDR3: CASSRPGLDTQYF

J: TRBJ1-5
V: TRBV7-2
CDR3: CASSVYYSNQPQHF

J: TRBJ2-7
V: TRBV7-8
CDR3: CASSPTATYEQYF

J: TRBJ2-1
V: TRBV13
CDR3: CASSQHDRGSYNEQFF

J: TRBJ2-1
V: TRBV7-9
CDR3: CASSPGQQVSNEQFF

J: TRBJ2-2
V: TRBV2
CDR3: CASSEGLAGVPGELFF

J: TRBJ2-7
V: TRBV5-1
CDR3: CASSLAPGKSYEQYF

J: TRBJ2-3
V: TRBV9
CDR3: CASSVVTRDTQYF

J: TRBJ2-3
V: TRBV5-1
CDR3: CASSRLPGRGTDTQYF

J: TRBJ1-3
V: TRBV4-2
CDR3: CASSQQTGTSGENTIYF

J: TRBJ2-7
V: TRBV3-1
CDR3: CASSRGTGGREQYF

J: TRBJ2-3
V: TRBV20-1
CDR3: CSASLVLADTQYF

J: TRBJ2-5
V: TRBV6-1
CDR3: CASSQNGLAEETQYF

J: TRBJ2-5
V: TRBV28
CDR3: CASSLGTQETQYF

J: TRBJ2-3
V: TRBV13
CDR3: CASSLEREAPTDTQYF

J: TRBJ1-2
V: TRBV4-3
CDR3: CASSRGQGANGYTF

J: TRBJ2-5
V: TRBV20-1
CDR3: CSAYEDRTGTQYF

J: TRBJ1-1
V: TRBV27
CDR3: CASSSSGPTEAFF

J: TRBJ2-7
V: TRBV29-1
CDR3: CSVEWTGGSYEQYF

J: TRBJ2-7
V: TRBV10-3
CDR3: CAISESFRPYEQYF

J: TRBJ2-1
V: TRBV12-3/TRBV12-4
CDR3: CASSLARFFNEQFF

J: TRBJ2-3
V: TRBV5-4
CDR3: CASRKGLAPTDTQYF

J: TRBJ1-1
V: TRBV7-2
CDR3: CASSPRERGYTEAFF

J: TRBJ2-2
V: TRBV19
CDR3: CASSPTADTGELFF

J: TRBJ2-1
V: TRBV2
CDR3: CASPSADPSYNEQFF

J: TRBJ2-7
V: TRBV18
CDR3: CASSPGDHLYEQYF

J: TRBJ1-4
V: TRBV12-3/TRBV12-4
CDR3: CASSPPQYNEKLFF

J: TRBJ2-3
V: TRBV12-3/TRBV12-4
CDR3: CASSPVPTSGRVPDTQYF

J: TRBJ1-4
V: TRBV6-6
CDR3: CASSYEGAREKLFF

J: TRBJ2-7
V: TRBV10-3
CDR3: CAISGPTRSYEQYF

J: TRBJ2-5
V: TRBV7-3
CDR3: CASSAGYQETQYF

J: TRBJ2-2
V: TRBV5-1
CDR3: CASSLALAEPGGGELFF

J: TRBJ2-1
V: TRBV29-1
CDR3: CSVALGYNEQFF

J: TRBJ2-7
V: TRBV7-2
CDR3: CASSLESGTSAPYEQYF

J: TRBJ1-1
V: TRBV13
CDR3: CASSVDRGIFVAFF

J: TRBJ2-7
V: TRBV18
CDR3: CASSPYLEGYEQYF

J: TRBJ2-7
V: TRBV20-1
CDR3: CSARDRGSEPIGQYF

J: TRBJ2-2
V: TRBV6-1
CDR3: CATQRQGKKGELFF

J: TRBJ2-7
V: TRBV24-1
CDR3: CATSDFGTGDSYEQYF

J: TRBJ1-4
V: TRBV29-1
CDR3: CSVGRRLGEKLFF

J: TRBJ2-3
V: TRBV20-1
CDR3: CSARGRLPSTDTQYF

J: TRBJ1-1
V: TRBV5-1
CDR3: CASSRGQVHHNEAFF

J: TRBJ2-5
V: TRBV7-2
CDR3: CASSLERGTYQETQYF

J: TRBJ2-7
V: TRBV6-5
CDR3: CASSYKQGAGSYEQYF

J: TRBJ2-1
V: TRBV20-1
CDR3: CSVIGRASNEQFF

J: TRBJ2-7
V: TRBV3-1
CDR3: CASRNKYEQYF